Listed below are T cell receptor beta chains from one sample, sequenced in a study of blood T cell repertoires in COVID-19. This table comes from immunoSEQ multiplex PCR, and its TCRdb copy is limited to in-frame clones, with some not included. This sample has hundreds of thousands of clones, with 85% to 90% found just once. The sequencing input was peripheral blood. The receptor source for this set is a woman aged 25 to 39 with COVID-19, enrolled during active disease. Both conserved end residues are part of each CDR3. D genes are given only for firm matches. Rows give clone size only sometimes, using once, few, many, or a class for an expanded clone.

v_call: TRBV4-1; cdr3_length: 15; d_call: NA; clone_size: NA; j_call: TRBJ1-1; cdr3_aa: CASSQRWAGDTEAFF; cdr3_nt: TGCGCCAGCAGCCAGAGGTGGGCGGGGGACACTGAAGCTTTCTTT
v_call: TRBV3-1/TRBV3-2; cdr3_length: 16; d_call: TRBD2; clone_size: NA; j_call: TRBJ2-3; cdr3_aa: CASSQDSQRGGPTQYF; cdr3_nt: TGTGCCAGCAGCCAAGATTCCCAGCGGGGGGGCCCTACGCAGTATTTT
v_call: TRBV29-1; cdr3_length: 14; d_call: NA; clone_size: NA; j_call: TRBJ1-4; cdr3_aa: CSVTRGGTNEKLFF; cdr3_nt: TGCAGCGTGACCCGCGGGGGAACTAATGAAAAACTGTTTTTT
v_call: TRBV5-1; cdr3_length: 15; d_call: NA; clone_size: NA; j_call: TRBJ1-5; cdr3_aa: CASSLEGTNNQPQHF; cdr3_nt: TGCGCCAGCAGCTTGGAAGGGACAAACAATCAGCCCCAGCATTTT
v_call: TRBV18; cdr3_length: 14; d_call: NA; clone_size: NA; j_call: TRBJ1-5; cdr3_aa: CASSGSHSNQPQHF; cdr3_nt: TGTGCCAGCTCAGGGAGCCATAGCAATCAGCCCCAGCATTTT
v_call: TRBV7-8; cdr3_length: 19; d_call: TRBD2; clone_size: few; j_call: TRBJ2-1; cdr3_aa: CASSSGLAGVFGLADEQFF; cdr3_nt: TGTGCCAGCAGCTCGGGACTAGCGGGGGTATTTGGTTTAGCGGATGAGCAGTTCTTC
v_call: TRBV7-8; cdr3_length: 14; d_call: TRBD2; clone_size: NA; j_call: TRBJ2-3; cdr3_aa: CASSLAGGTDTQYF; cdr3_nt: TGTGCCAGCAGCTTAGCGGGGGGGACAGATACGCAGTATTTT
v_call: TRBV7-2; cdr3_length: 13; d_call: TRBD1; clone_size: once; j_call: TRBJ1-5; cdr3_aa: CASSPDRDQPQHF; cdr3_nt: TGTGCCAGCAGCCCCGACAGGGATCAGCCCCAGCATTTT
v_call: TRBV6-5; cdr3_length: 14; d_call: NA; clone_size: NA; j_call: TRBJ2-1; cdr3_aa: CASSNLGGANEQFF; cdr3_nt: TGTGCCAGCAGCAACCTCGGCGGAGCCAATGAGCAGTTCTTC
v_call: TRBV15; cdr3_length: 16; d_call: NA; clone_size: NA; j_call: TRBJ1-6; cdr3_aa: CATSRDRGDRTPPRVF; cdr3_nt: TGTGCCACCAGCAGAGATCGGGGTGACCGCACCCCCCCCCGCGTCTTT
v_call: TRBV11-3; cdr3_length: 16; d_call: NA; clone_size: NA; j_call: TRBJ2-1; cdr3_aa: CASSLRRRSSYNEQFF; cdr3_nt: TGTGCCAGCAGCTTAAGACGGAGATCCTCCTACAATGAGCAGTTCTTC
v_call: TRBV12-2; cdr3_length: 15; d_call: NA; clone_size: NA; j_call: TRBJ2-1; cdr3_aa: CASRIRTGGYNEQFF; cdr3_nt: TGTGCAAGTCGCATAAGGACAGGGGGCTACAATGAGCAGTTCTTC
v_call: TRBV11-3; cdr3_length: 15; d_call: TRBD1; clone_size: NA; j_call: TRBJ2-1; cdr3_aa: CASSLWDRAYNEQFF; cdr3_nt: TGTGCCAGCAGCCTATGGGACAGGGCCTACAATGAGCAGTTCTTC
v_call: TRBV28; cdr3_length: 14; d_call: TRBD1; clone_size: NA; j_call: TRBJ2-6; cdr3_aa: CASSPGTELYVLTF; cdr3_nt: TGTGCCAGCAGCCCCGGGACAGAGCTATACGTCCTGACTTTC
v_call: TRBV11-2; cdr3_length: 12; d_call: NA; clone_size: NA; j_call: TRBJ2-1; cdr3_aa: CASSLDESRGFF; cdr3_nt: TGTGCCAGCAGCTTAGATGAGTCCAGGGGGTTCTTC
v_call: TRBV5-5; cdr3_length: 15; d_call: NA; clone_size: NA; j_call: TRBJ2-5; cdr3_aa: CASSLEPLPQETQYF; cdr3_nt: TGTGCCAGCAGCTTGGAACCCCTACCCCAAGAGACCCAGTACTTC
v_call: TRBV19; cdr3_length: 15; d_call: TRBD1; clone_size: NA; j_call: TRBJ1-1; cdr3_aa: CASSWDRGMNTEAFF; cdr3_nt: TGTGCCAGTAGTTGGGACAGGGGTATGAACACTGAAGCTTTCTTT
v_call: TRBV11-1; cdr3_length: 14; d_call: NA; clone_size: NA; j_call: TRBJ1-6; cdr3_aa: CASSLFPVDSPLHF; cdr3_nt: TGTGCCAGCAGCTTGTTCCCGGTTGATTCACCCCTCCACTTT
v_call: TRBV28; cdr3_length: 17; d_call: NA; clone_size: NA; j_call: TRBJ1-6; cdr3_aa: CASSPGAVSSYNSPLHF; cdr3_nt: TGTGCCAGCAGCCCGGGAGCCGTTAGCTCCTATAATTCACCCCTCCACTTT
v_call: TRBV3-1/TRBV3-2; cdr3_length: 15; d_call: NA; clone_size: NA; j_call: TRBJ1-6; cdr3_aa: CASSQDGTSNSPLHF; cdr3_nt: TGTGCCAGCAGCCAAGATGGGACTTCTAATTCACCCCTCCACTTT